The source of this TCR beta chain is a study of cytomegalovirus exposure and HLA in healthy donors. Per germline, CDR1 LGHNA and CDR2 YNFKEQ. The J segment lost 0 bases and the V segment lost 0 bases, leaving 8 bases of the junction unmatched. The CDR3 is made up of 19 amino acids. PCR was performed using 60 Vbeta and 13 Jbeta primers. Only in-frame clones appear in the TCRdb table, and some are missing; sequencing was by immunoSEQ multiplex PCR. There are a few hundred thousand clones in the sample; about 87% occur only once, and about 2% lies in the top ten. V is TRBV4-2 and J is TRBJ2-4, with TRBD2 matching over 10 bases. Sequenced sample: PBMCs. The source of this sequence is a woman younger than 35 in good health and CMV-seronegative. CDR3 nucleotides: TGTGCCAGCAGCCAAGAAGGGGTAGCGGGGGGTCCAGCCAAAAACATTCAGTACTTC. Translating it yields CASSQEGVAGGPAKNIQYF.